This TCR beta chain stems from a study of graft-versus-host responses after intestinal transplantation. As for the study in general: Every one of the recipients received anti-thymocyte globulin induction and afterwards took tacrolimus and steroids for around three years.

Findings and limits, study-wide: Peak GvH clone levels in circulation were associated with early post-transplant HvG declines. Recipient-marrow GvH clones were detected, some having first appeared in ileum or blood.

Profiling relied on immunoSEQ multiplex PCR, and the TCRdb table lists in-frame clones only, not all of them. The sample holds 80,000 to 90,000 clones; roughly 89% are singletons and the top ten take about 0.3%. As to this clone: The antigen is unknown.

J was trimmed by 12 bases and V by 5 bases; bases with no gene match: 9. The germline gives CDR1 MNHNY, CDR2 SVGAGI (reference sequence). CDR3 length: 12 amino acids. The starting material was unstimulated CD4+ T cells sorted from spleen or lymph node cells, obtained before intestinal transplant. This sequence originates from a human donor who received an intestinal transplant. The chain carries TRBV6-6 and TRBJ1-1; 7 bases map to TRBD1. The CDR3 reads CASSPQGSRTFF. CDR3 DNA sequence: TGTGCCAGCAGTCCACAGGGGTCGAGAACTTTCTTT.